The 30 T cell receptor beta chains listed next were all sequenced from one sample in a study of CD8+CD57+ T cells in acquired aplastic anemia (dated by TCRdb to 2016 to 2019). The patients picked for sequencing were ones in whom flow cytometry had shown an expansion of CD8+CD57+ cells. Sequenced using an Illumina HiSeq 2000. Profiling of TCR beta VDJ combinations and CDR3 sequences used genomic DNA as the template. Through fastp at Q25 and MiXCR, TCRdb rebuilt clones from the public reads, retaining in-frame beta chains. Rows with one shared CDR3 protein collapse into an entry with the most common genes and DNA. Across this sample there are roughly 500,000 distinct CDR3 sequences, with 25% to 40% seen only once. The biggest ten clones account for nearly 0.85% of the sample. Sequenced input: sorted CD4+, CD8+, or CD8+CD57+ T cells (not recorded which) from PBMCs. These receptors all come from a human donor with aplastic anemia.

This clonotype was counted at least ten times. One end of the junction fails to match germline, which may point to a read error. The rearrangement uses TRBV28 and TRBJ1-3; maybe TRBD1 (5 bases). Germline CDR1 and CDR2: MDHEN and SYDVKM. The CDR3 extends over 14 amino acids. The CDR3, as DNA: TGCGCCAGCAGCTTGGGCAGGGCTGGAAACACCATATATTTT. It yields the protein CASSLGRAGNTIYF.

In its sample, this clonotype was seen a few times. The CDR3 reads CASMDRFSSYEQYF. The CDR3 DNA is TGTGCCAGTATGGACAGGTTTAGCTCCTACGAGCAGTACTTC. The chain has TRBV10-3 and TRBJ2-7; 7 bases are shared with TRBD1. Germline V gives CDR1 ENHRY, CDR2 SYGVKD. This CDR3 has 14 residues. Unmatched junction bases numbered 9, after V lost 10 bases and J lost 0 bases.

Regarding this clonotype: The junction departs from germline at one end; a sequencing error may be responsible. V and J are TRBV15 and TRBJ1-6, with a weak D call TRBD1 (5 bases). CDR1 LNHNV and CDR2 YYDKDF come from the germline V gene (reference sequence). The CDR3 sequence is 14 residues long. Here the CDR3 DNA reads TGTGCAACCAGTCGTGGGACCGAGAATTCACCCCTCCACTTT. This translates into CATSRGTENSPLHF.

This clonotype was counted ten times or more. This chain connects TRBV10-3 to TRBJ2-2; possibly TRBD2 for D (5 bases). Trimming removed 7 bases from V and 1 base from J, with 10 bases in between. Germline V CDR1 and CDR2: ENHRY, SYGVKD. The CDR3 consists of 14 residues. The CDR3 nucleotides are TGTGCCATCACGGGGTATAAGAACACCGGGGAGCTGTTTTTT. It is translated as CAITGYKNTGELFF.

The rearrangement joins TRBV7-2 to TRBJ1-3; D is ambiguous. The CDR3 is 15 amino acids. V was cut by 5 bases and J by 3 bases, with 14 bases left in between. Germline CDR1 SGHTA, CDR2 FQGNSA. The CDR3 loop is CASSRGGWDGNTIYF. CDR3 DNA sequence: TGTGCCAGCAGCCGGGGAGGTTGGGATGGAAACACCATATATTTT.

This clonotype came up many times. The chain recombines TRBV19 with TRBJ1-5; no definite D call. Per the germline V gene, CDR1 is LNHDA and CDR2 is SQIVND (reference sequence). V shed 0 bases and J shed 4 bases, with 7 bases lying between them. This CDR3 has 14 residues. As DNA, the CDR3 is TGTGCCAGTAGTATAGATCTAGGGAATCAGCCCCAGCATTTT. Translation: CASSIDLGNQPQHF. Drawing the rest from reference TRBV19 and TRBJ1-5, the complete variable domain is DGGITQSPKYLFRKEGQNVTLSCEQNLNHDAMYWYRQDPGQGLRLIYYSQIVNDFQKGDIAEGYSVSREKKESFPLTVTSAQKNPTAFYLCASSIDLGNQPQHFGDGTRLSIL.

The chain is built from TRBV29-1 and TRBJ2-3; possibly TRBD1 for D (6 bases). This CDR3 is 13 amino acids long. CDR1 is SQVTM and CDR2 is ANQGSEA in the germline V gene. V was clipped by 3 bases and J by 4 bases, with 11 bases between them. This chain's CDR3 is CSVDGGLADTQYF. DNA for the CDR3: TGCAGCGTTGATGGGGGCCTCGCAGATACGCAGTATTTT.

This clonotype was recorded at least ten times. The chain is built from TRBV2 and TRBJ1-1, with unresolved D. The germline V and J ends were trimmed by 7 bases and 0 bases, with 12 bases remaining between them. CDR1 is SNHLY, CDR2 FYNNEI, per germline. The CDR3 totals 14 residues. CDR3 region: CASISTEMNTEAFF. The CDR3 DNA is TGTGCCAGCATCTCAACAGAGATGAACACTGAAGCTTTCTTT.

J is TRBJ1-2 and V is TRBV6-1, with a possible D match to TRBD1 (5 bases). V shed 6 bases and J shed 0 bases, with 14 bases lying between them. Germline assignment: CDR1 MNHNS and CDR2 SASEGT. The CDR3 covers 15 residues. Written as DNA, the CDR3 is TGTGCCAGCAGGCGTCCGGGGGAGGCTAACTATGGCTACACCTTC. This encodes CASRRPGEANYGYTF.

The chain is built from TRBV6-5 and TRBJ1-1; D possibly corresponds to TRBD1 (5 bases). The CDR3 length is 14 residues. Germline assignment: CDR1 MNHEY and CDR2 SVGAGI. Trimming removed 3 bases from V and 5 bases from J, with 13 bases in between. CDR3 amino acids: CASSYNGAGTEAFF. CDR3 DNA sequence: TGTGCCAGCAGTTATAACGGGGCGGGGACTGAAGCTTTCTTT.

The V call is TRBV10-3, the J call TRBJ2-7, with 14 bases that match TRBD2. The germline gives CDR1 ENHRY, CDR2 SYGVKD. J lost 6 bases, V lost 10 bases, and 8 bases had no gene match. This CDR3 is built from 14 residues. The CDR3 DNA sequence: TGTGCCAGCAGGACGGGACTAGCGGGAGTCGAGCAGTACTTC. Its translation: CASRTGLAGVEQYF.

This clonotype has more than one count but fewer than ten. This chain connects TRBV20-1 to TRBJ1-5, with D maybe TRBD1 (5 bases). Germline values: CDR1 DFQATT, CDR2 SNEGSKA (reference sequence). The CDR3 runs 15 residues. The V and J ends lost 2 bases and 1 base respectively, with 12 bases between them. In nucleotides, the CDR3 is TGCAGTGCTAGATTGAAAGGGGCAAGCAATCAGCCCCAGCATTTT. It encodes CSARLKGASNQPQHF.

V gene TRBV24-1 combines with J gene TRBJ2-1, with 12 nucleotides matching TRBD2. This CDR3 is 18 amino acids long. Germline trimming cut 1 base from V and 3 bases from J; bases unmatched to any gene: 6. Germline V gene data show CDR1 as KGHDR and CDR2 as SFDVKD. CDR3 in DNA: TGTGCCACCAGTGATTTCGCGACTAGCGGGAGCGGCTACAATGAGCAGTTCTTC. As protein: CATSDFATSGSGYNEQFF.

CDR3 nucleotides: TGCAGCGTTACCGGCGGGACAGGGCGGACAGATACGCAGTATTTT. As protein: CSVTGGTGRTDTQYF. The chain links TRBV29-1 to TRBJ2-3; 9 bases match TRBD1. V was pared by 5 bases and J by 3 bases, with 9 bases of the junction left unmatched. Germline loops: CDR1 SQVTM, CDR2 ANQGSEA. The CDR3 extends over 15 amino acids.

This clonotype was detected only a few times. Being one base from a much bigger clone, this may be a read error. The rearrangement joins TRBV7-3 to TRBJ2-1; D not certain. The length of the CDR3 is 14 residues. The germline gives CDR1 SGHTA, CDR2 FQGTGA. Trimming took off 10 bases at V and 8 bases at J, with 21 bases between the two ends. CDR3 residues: CAIGSYGSNHEQFF. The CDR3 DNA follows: TGTGCCATCGGCTCTTATGGTAGTAACCATGAGCAGTTCTTC.

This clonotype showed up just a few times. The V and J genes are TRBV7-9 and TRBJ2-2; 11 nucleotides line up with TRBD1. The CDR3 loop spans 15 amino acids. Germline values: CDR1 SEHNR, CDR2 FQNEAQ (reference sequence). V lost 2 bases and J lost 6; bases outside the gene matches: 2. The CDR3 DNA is TGTGCCAGCAGCTTACCGGGACAGGGGGCCGGGGAGCTGTTTTTT. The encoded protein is CASSLPGQGAGELFF.

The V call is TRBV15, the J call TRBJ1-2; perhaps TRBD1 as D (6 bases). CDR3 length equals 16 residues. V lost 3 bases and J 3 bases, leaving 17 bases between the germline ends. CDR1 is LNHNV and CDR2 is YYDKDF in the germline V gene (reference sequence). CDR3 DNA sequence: TGTGCCACCAGCAGCACCGAGGGCGGGGGCGACTATGGCTACACCTTC. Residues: CATSSTEGGGDYGYTF.

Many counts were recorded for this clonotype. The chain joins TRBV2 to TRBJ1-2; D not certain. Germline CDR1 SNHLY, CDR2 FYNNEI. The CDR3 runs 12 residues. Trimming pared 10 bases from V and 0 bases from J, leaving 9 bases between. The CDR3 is CATHGANYGYTF. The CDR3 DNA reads TGTGCCACACACGGAGCTAACTATGGCTACACCTTC.

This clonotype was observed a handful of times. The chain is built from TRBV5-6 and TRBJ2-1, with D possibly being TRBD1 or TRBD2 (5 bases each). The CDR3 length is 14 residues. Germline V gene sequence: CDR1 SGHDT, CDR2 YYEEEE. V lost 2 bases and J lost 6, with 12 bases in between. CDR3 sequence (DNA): TGTGCCAGCAGCTTAGCATGGGACCGCAATGAGCAGTTCTTC. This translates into CASSLAWDRNEQFF.

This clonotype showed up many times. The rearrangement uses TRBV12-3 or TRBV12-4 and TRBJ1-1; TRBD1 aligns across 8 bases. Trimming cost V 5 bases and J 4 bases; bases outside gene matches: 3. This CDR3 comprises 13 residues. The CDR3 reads CASSADRATEAFF. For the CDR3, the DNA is TGTGCCAGCAGTGCGGACAGGGCCACTGAAGCTTTCTTT.

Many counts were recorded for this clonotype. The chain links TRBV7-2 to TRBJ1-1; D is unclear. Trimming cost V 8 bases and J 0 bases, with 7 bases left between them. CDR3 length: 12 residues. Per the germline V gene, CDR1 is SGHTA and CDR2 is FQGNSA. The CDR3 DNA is TGTGCCAGCCGAAGGGTGAACACTGAAGCTTTCTTT. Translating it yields CASRRVNTEAFF.

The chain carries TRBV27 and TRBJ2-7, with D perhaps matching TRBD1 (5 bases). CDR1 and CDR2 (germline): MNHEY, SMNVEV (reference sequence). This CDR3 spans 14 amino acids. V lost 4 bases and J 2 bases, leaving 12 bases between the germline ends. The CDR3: CASSSAGITYEQYF. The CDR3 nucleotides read TGTGCCAGCAGTTCAGCAGGGATTACCTACGAGCAGTACTTC.

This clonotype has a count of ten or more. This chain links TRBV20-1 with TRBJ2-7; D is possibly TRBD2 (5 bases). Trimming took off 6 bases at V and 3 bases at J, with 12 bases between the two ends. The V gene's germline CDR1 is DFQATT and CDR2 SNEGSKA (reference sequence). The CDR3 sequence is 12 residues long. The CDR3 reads CSAGLDNYEQYF. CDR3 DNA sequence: TGCAGTGCCGGACTGGATAACTACGAGCAGTACTTC.

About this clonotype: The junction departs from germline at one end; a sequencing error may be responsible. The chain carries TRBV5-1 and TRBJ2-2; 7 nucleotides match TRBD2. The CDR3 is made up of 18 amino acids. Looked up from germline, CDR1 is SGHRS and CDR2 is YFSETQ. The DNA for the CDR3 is TGTGCCAGCAGCTTGGCCTTGAGCACGGGAGGTTTTACCGGGGAGCTGTTTTTT. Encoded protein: CASSLALSTGGFTGELFF.

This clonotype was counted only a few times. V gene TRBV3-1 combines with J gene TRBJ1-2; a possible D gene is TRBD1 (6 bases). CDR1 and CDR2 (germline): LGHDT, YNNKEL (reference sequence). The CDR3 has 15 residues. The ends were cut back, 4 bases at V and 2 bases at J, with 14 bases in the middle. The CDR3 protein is CASSPTSDRNYGYTF. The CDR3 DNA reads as TGTGCCAGCAGCCCCACCTCCGACAGGAACTATGGCTACACCTTC.

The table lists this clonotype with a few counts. The CDR3 loop reads CSVEDSSRQQYEQYF. DNA of the CDR3: TGCAGCGTTGAGGACTCTTCCCGACAGCAATACGAGCAGTACTTC. V is TRBV29-1 and J is TRBJ2-7; the D gene could be TRBD1 or TRBD2 (5 bases each). The CDR3 length is 15 residues. Per the germline V gene, CDR1 is SQVTM and CDR2 is ANQGSEA. Trimming took 3 bases from V and 4 from J, leaving 19 bases between them.

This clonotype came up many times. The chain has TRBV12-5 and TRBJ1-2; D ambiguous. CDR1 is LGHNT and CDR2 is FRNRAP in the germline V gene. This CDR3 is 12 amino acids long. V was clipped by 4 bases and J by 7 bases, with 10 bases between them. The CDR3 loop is CASGSGVGGYTF. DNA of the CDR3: TGTGCTAGTGGTTCTGGGGTGGGTGGCTACACCTTC. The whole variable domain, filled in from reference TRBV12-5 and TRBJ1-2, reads DARVTQTPRHKVTEMGQEVTMRCQPILGHNTVFWYRQTMMQGLELLAYFRNRAPLDDSGMPKDRFSAEMPDATLATLKIQPSEPRDSAVYFCASGSGVGGYTFGSGTRLTVV.

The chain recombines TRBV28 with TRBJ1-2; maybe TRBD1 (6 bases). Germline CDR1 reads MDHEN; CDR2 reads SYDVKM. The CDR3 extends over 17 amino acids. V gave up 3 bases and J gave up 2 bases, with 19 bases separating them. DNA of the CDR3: TGTGCCAGCAGTTTGCAGGGGTTGACCTATATGAACTATGGCTACACCTTC. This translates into CASSLQGLTYMNYGYTF.

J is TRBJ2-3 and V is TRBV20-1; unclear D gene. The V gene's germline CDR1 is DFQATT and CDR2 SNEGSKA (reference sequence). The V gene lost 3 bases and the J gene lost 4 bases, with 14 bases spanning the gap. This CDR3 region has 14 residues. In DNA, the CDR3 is TGCAGTGCTAGTAAGGGATCCGAAGCAGATACGCAGTATTTT. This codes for CSASKGSEADTQYF.

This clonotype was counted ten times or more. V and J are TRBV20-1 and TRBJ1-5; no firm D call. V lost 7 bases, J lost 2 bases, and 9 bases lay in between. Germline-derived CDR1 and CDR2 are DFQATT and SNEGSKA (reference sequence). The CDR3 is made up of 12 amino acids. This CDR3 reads CSVREGNQPQHF. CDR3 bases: TGCAGTGTGAGGGAAGGCAATCAGCCCCAGCATTTT.